The rows below give T cell receptor beta chains drawn from one sample of a study of sequential checkpoint blockade in melanoma. The repertoire was sequenced with immunoSEQ multiplex PCR; TCRdb's copy has only in-frame clones and lacks some. The sample contains some 17,000 clones, around 65% of which appear only once. Sequenced here: CD8+ T cells sorted from blood (inferred from file names), sampled from a patient given nivolumab and ipilimumab in sequence. The receptors were sampled from a human donor with melanoma. Both conserved end residues are part of each CDR3. The D gene is left open where the match is weak. The size of a clone is reported for some rows only, either as once, few or many, or as a class for expanded clones.

J: TRBJ1-1
D: TRBD1
size: NA
length: 15
V: TRBV7-3
CDR3: CASSPTGATNTEAFF
DNA: TGTGCCAGCAGCCCGACAGGGGCAACGAACACTGAAGCTTTCTTT

J: TRBJ1-1
D: NA
size: NA
length: 14
V: TRBV7-3
CDR3: CASSPRAGNTEAFF
DNA: TGTGCCAGCAGCCCCCGCGCAGGAAACACTGAAGCTTTCTTT

J: TRBJ2-3
D: TRBD1
size: once
length: 14
V: TRBV6-6
CDR3: CASSPWTGADTQYF
DNA: TGTGCCAGCAGTCCCTGGACAGGGGCAGATACGCAGTATTTT

J: TRBJ1-3
D: TRBD1
size: few
length: 12
V: TRBV11-2
CDR3: CASSPYRGRKFF
DNA: TGTGCCAGCAGCCCCTACAGGGGGAGGAAGTTTTTT

J: TRBJ2-7
D: TRBD2
size: NA
length: 15
V: TRBV7-9
CDR3: CAGSLVSLAGGEQYF
DNA: TGTGCCGGCAGCTTAGTTAGCCTAGCGGGAGGCGAGCAGTACTTC

J: TRBJ2-2
D: TRBD1
size: NA
length: 19
V: TRBV23-1
CDR3: CASSQSFPLDRYNTGELFF
DNA: TGCGCCAGCAGTCAATCGTTCCCTCTGGACAGGTACAACACCGGGGAGCTGTTTTTT

J: TRBJ2-1
D: TRBD2
size: NA
length: 14
V: TRBV9
CDR3: CASSTAGGQNEQFF
DNA: TGTGCCAGCAGCACCGCGGGGGGCCAAAATGAGCAGTTCTTC

J: TRBJ2-2
D: NA
size: once
length: 16
V: TRBV9
CDR3: CASSVGRTVIPGKLFF
DNA: TGTGCCAGCAGCGTCGGTCGGACTGTTATCCCCGGGAAGCTGTTTTTT

J: TRBJ1-1
D: TRBD1
size: NA
length: 13
V: TRBV9
CDR3: CASSPTGGPEAFF
DNA: TGTGCCAGCAGCCCCACAGGGGGGCCTGAAGCTTTCTTT

J: TRBJ1-6
D: NA
size: NA
length: 14
V: TRBV11-2
CDR3: CASSPRGNNSPLHF
DNA: TGTGCCAGCAGTCCCCGGGGTAATAATTCACCCCTCCACTTT

J: TRBJ2-1
D: TRBD1
size: NA
length: 13
V: TRBV15
CDR3: CATRADRGYEQFF
DNA: TGTGCCACCAGAGCCGACAGGGGCTATGAGCAGTTCTTC

J: TRBJ2-3
D: TRBD2
size: NA
length: 16
V: TRBV10-3
CDR3: CAISEPGLAGADTQYF
DNA: TGTGCCATCAGTGAGCCGGGACTAGCGGGAGCAGATACGCAGTATTTT

J: TRBJ1-5
D: NA
size: NA
length: 15
V: TRBV19
CDR3: CASSTRGVSNQPQHF
DNA: TGTGCCAGTAGTACCAGGGGCGTCAGCAATCAGCCCCAGCATTTT

J: TRBJ2-4
D: TRBD2
size: NA
length: 13
V: TRBV13
CDR3: CASSRTRVNIQYF
DNA: TGTGCCAGCAGCCGGACTAGGGTAAACATTCAGTACTTC

J: TRBJ2-1
D: TRBD2
size: NA
length: 19
V: TRBV5-1
CDR3: CASSAPGTSGYSSYNEQFF
DNA: TGCGCCAGCAGCGCCCCCGGGACTAGCGGTTATAGCTCCTACAATGAGCAGTTCTTC

J: TRBJ2-5
D: NA
size: few
length: 15
V: TRBV4-3
CDR3: CASSQETSSGETQYF
DNA: TGCGCCAGCAGCCAAGAAACTAGCAGCGGGGAGACCCAGTACTTC

J: TRBJ2-7
D: NA
size: NA
length: 14
V: TRBV6-5
CDR3: CASSYFGGPYEQYF
DNA: TGTGCCAGCAGTTACTTCGGGGGACCCTACGAGCAGTACTTC

J: TRBJ2-7
D: TRBD1
size: NA
length: 12
V: TRBV7-9
CDR3: CASSPTGSEQYF
DNA: TGTGCCAGCAGCCCGACAGGGAGCGAGCAGTACTTC

J: TRBJ2-7
D: NA
size: NA
length: 13
V: TRBV4-1
CDR3: CASSQVGAYEQYF
DNA: TGCGCCAGCAGCCAAGTAGGAGCGTACGAGCAGTACTTC

J: TRBJ2-7
D: NA
size: NA
length: 16
V: TRBV27
CDR3: CASMSRGGANPYEQYF
DNA: TGTGCCAGCATGTCTAGGGGGGGGGCAAACCCCTACGAGCAGTACTTC

J: TRBJ1-2
D: NA
size: NA
length: 14
V: TRBV7-6
CDR3: CASSLEGGAQGYTF
DNA: TGTGCCAGCAGCTTAGAGGGGGGGGCCCAGGGCTACACCTTC

J: TRBJ1-1
D: TRBD1
size: NA
length: 15
V: TRBV6-5
CDR3: CASSSSTGSWTEAFF
DNA: TGTGCCAGCAGTTCCTCGACAGGGTCGTGGACTGAAGCTTTCTTT

J: TRBJ2-5
D: TRBD2
size: NA
length: 15
V: TRBV4-2
CDR3: CASSHRTSGGETQYF
DNA: TGTGCCAGCAGCCATCGGACTAGCGGGGGAGAGACCCAGTACTTC

J: TRBJ2-1
D: NA
size: NA
length: 16
V: TRBV25-1
CDR3: CASSEYRVNSYNEQFF
DNA: TGTGCCAGCAGTGAATACCGGGTTAACTCCTACAATGAGCAGTTCTTC

J: TRBJ1-1
D: NA
size: NA
length: 15
V: TRBV7-2
CDR3: CASSLDRGARREAFF
DNA: TGTGCCAGCAGCTTAGATCGGGGGGCGCGTCGGGAAGCTTTCTTT

J: TRBJ2-1
D: NA
size: NA
length: 15
V: TRBV6-6
CDR3: CASSYNTAADNEQFF
DNA: TGTGCCAGCAGTTATAACACCGCGGCAGACAATGAGCAGTTCTTC

J: TRBJ2-2
D: TRBD1
size: few
length: 16
V: TRBV5-6
CDR3: CASSLWGQGRPGELFF
DNA: TGTGCCAGCAGCTTGTGGGGACAGGGGCGACCCGGGGAGCTGTTTTTT

J: TRBJ1-1
D: NA
size: NA
length: 12
V: TRBV25-1
CDR3: CASSDPGTEAFF
DNA: TGTGCCAGCAGTGACCCCGGCACTGAAGCTTTCTTT

J: TRBJ1-2
D: NA
size: few
length: 10
V: TRBV7-9
CDR3: CACNRGSYTF
DNA: TGTGCCTGTAACCGGGGAAGCTACACCTTC

J: TRBJ1-2
D: NA
size: NA
length: 17
V: TRBV27
CDR3: CASSPLRDVLFLYGYTF
DNA: TGTGCCAGCAGTCCGCTCCGGGATGTCCTTTTTCTTTATGGCTACACCTTC

J: TRBJ2-7
D: TRBD2
size: NA
length: 16
V: TRBV11-3
CDR3: CASSPIALAGAYEQYF
DNA: TGTGCCAGCAGCCCCATCGCACTAGCGGGAGCCTACGAGCAGTACTTC

J: TRBJ1-2
D: NA
size: NA
length: 16
V: TRBV13
CDR3: CASRGRGGSLNYGYTF
DNA: TGTGCCAGCAGGGGGCGGGGGGGCTCCCTTAACTATGGCTACACCTTC

J: TRBJ2-4
D: TRBD1
size: few
length: 16
V: TRBV10-3
CDR3: CAISDPGTVAKNIQYF
DNA: TGTGCCATCAGTGATCCCGGGACAGTAGCCAAAAACATTCAGTACTTC

J: TRBJ2-2
D: NA
size: few
length: 13
V: TRBV6-5
CDR3: CASSATGLGWLFF
DNA: TGTGCCAGCAGTGCCACAGGGTTGGGTTGGCTGTTTTTT

J: TRBJ2-1
D: NA
size: few
length: 12
V: TRBV29-1
CDR3: CSVDRHSDEQFF
DNA: TGCAGCGTTGACAGGCATTCCGATGAGCAGTTCTTC

J: TRBJ2-7
D: NA
size: NA
length: 12
V: TRBV6-5
CDR3: CASRDISYEQYF
DNA: TGTGCCAGCAGGGACATCTCCTACGAGCAGTACTTC

J: TRBJ1-6
D: NA
size: medium-sized
length: 14
V: TRBV4-1
CDR3: CASSQGEYNSPLHF
DNA: TGCGCCAGCAGCCAAGGGGAGTATAATTCACCCCTCCACTTT

J: TRBJ2-5
D: TRBD2
size: NA
length: 15
V: TRBV5-4
CDR3: CASSLELAGDETQYF
DNA: TGTGCCAGCAGCTTGGAACTAGCGGGAGACGAGACCCAGTACTTC

J: TRBJ1-1
D: TRBD1
size: NA
length: 15
V: TRBV4-3
CDR3: CASSQEGQASTEAFF
DNA: TGCGCCAGCAGCCAAGAAGGACAGGCTAGCACTGAAGCTTTCTTT

J: TRBJ2-2
D: NA
size: NA
length: 13
V: TRBV25-1
CDR3: CASSGGLTGELFF
DNA: TGTGCCAGCAGTGGTGGGCTCACCGGGGAGCTGTTTTTT

J: TRBJ2-1
D: NA
size: NA
length: 12
V: TRBV9
CDR3: CASSGLEYEQFF
DNA: TGTGCCAGCAGCGGATTAGAGTATGAGCAGTTCTTC

J: TRBJ2-1
D: TRBD2
size: once
length: 17
V: TRBV4-3
CDR3: CASSQDSSGSARNEQFF
DNA: TGCGCCAGCAGCCAAGATTCTAGCGGATCTGCGAGGAATGAGCAGTTCTTC

J: TRBJ2-7
D: NA
size: few
length: 14
V: TRBV7-8
CDR3: CASSLKGMGYEQYF
DNA: TGTGCCAGCAGCTTGAAGGGGATGGGGTACGAGCAGTACTTC

J: TRBJ2-7
D: NA
size: NA
length: 13
V: TRBV9
CDR3: CASSGPQGYEQYF
DNA: TGTGCCAGCAGCGGCCCGCAGGGGTACGAGCAGTACTTC

J: TRBJ2-7
D: NA
size: NA
length: 15
V: TRBV19
CDR3: CASSMAGQYSYEQYF
DNA: TGTGCCAGTAGTATGGCGGGACAGTACAGCTACGAGCAGTACTTC

J: TRBJ2-2
D: NA
size: NA
length: 13
V: TRBV6-5
CDR3: CASSSGGTGELFF
DNA: TGTGCCAGCAGTTCCGGGGGCACCGGGGAGCTGTTTTTT

J: TRBJ1-4
D: NA
size: NA
length: 13
V: TRBV7-9
CDR3: CASSLTGDEKLFF
DNA: TGTGCCAGCAGCTTAACAGGAGATGAAAAACTGTTTTTT